This T cell receptor (beta chain) was retrieved from a study of graft-versus-host responses after intestinal transplantation. Study summary: Anti-thymocyte globulin induction, then tacrolimus and steroids for about three years, went to all recipients. The study, taken as a whole, reports: Those patients showing graft-donor T cell macrochimerism displayed high graft-versus-host to host-versus-graft clonal ratios in allografts. An association linked early post-transplant HvG declines with peak circulating GvH clone levels. Researchers found GvH clones in recipient marrow, and some showed up first in ileum or blood.

Per the germline V gene, CDR1 is SGHNT and CDR2 is YENEEA. This CDR3 has 19 amino acids. The ends were cut back, 1 base at V and 2 bases at J, with 18 bases in the middle. Profiling relied on immunoSEQ multiplex PCR, and the TCRdb table lists in-frame clones only, not all of them. The sample has roughly 96,000 clones, about 91% seen once. With respect to this clone: What it binds is not known.

This rearrangement joins TRBV11-3 to TRBJ2-6; possible D gene TRBD1, 5 bases. This receptor was identified in a human donor who received an intestinal transplant. The starting material was unstimulated CD8+ T cells sorted from spleen or lymph node cells, obtained before intestinal transplant. CDR3 coding DNA: TGTGCCAGCAGCTTAGGTATTGGCAGGGTGCGTCCTGGGGCCAACGTCCTGACTTTC. Its protein product is CASSLGIGRVRPGANVLTF.